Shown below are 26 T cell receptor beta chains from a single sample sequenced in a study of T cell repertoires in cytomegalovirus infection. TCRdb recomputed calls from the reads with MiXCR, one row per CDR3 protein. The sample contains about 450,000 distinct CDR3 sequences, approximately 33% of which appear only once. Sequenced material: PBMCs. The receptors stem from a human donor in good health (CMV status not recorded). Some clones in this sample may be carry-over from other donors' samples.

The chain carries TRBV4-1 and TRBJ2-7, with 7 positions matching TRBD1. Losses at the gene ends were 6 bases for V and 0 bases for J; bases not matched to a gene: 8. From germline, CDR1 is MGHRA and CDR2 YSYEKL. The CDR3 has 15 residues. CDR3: CASRQLHRGSYEQYF. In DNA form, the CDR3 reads TGCGCCAGCAGACAACTACACAGGGGCTCCTACGAGCAGTACTTC.

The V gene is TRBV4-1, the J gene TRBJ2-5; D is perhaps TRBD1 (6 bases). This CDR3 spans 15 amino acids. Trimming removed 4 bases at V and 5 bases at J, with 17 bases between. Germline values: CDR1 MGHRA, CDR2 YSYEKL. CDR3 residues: CASSPRTATVETQYF. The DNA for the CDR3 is TGCGCCAGCAGCCCTAGGACAGCGACGGTCGAGACCCAGTACTTC.

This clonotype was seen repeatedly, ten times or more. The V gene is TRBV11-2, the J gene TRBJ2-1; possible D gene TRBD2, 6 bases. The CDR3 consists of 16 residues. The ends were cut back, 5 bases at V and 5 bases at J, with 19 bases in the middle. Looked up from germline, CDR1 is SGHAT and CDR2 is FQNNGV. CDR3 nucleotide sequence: TGTGCCAGCAGCCAACTAGCTACCCGGCCCCACAATGAGCAGTTCTTC. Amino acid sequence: CASSQLATRPHNEQFF.

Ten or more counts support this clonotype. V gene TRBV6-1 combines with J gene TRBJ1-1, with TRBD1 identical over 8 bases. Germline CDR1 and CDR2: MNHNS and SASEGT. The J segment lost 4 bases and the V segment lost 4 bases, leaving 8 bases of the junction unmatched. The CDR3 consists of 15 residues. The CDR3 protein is CASSAYDRGSTEAFF. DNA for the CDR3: TGTGCCAGCAGTGCCTACGACAGGGGAAGCACTGAAGCTTTCTTT.

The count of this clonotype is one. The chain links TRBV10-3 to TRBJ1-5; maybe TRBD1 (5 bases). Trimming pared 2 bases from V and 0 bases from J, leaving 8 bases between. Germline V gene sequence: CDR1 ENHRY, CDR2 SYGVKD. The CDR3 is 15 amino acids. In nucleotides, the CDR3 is TGTGCCATCAGTGAGAGGGGATATAGCAATCAGCCCCAGCATTTT. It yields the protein CAISERGYSNQPQHF.

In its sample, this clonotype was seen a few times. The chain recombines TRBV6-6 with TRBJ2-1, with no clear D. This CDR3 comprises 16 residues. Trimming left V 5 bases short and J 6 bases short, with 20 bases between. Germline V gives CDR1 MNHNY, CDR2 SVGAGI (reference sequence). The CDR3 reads CASSRTGYTPLNEQFF. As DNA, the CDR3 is TGTGCCAGCAGTCGAACGGGCTATACCCCCCTCAATGAGCAGTTCTTC.

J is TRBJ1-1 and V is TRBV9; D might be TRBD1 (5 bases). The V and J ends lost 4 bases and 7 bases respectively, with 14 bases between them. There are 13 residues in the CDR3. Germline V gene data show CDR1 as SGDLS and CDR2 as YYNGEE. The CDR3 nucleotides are TGTGCCAGCAGCATAGGAGGGGCTGGTGAAGCTTTCTTT. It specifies CASSIGGAGEAFF.

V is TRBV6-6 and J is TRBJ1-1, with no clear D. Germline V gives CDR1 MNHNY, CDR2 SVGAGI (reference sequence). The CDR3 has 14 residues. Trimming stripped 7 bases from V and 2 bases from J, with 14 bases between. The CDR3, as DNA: TGTGCCAGCATTAATCAAAAAGTAAACACTGAAGCTTTCTTT. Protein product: CASINQKVNTEAFF.

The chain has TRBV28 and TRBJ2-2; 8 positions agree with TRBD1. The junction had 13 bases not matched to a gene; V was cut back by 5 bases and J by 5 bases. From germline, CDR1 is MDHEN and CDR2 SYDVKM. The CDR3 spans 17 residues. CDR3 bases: TGTGCCAGCAGTCCTATGGCGGACAGGGCGGGAACCGGGGAGCTGTTTTTT. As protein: CASSPMADRAGTGELFF.

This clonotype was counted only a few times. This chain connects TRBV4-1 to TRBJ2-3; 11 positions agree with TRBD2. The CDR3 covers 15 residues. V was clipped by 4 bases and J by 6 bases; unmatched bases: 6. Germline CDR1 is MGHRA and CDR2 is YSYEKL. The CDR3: CASSPIAGGADTQYF. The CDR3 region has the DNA TGCGCCAGCAGCCCCATAGCGGGGGGGGCGGATACGCAGTATTTT.

In DNA, the CDR3 is TGTGCCAGTAGTATAGCAGGAACAGGGGTCGGTCCCCTCGTCACCGGGGAGCTGTTTTTT. Protein product: CASSIAGTGVGPLVTGELFF. The V call is TRBV19, the J call TRBJ2-2, with 7 bases that match TRBD1. Germline CDR1 reads LNHDA; CDR2 reads SQIVND (reference sequence). This CDR3 spans 20 amino acids. The junction had 18 bases not matched to a gene; V was cut back by 1 base and J by 4 bases.

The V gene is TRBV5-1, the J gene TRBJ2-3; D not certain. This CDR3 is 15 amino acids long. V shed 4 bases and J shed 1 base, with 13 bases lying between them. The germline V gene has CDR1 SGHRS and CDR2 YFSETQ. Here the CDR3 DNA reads TGCGCCAGCAGCCCCCTCGAGGACGGCACAGATACGCAGTATTTT. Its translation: CASSPLEDGTDTQYF.

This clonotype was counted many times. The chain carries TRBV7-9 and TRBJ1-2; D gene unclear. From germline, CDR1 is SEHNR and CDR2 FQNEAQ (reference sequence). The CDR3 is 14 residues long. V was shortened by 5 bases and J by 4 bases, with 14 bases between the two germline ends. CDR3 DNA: TGTGCCAGCAGCAGTGATCCCCCCCGCTATGGCTACACCTTC. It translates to CASSSDPPRYGYTF.

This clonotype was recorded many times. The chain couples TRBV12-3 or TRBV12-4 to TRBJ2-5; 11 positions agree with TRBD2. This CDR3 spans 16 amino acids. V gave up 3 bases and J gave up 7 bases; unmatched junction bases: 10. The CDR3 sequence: CASSFIAGGDPGTQYF. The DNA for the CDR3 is TGTGCCAGCAGTTTTATAGCGGGGGGGGACCCAGGGACCCAGTACTTC.

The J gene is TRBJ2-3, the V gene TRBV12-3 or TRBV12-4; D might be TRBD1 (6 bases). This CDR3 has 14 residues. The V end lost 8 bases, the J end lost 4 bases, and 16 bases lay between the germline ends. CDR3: CASATRAGADTQYF. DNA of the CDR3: TGTGCCAGCGCGACGAGGGCAGGGGCAGATACGCAGTATTTT.

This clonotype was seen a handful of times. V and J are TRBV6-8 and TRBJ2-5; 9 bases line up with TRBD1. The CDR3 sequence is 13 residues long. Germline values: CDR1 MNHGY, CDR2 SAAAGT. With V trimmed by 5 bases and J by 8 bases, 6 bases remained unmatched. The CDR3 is CASSTGTGRTQYF. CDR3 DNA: TGTGCCAGCAGTACCGGGACAGGGAGAACCCAGTACTTC.

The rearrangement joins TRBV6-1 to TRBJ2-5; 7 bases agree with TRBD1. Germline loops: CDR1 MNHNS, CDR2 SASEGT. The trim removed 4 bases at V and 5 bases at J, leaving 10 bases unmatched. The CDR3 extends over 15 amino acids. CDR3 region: CASSAALGGSETQYF. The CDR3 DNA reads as TGTGCCAGCAGTGCCGCGTTAGGGGGCTCCGAGACCCAGTACTTC.

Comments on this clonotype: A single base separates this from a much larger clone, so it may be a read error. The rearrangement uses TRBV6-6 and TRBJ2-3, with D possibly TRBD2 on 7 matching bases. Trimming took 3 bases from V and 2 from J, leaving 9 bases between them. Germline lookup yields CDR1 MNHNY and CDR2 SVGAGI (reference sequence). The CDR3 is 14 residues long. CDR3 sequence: CASSYRGATDTQYF. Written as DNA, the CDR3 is TGTGCCAGCAGTTATCGGGGGGCCACAGATACGCAGTATTTT.

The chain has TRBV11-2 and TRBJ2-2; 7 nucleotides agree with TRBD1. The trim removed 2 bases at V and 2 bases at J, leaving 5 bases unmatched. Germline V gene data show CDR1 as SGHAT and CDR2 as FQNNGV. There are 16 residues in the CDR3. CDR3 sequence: CASSLHGTANTGELFF. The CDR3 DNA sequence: TGTGCCAGCAGCTTACACGGGACAGCTAACACCGGGGAGCTGTTTTTT.

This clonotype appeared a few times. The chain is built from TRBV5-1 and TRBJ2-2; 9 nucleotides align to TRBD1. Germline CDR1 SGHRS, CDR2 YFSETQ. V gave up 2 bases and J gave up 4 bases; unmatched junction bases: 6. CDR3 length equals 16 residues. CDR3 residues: CASSLTTGGTTGELFF. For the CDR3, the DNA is TGCGCCAGCAGCTTAACTACAGGGGGCACCACCGGGGAGCTGTTTTTT.

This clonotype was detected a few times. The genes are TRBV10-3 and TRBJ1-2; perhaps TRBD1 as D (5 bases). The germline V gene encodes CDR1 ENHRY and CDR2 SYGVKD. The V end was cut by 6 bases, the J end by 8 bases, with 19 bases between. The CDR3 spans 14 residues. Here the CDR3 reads CAIRETGRLKGYTF. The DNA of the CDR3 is TGTGCCATCAGGGAGACGGGACGTCTGAAAGGCTACACCTTC.

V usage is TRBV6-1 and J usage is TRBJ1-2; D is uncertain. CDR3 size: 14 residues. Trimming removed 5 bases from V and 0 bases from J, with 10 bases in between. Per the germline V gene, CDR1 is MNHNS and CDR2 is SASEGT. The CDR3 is CASSSPWTNYGYTF. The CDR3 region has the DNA TGTGCCAGCAGTTCCCCGTGGACTAACTATGGCTACACCTTC.

CDR3 bases: TGCAGTGCCAGCCCCTCCGGGGGGGAGACCAACGAGCAGTACTTC. Its protein is CSASPSGGETNEQYF. The chain links TRBV20-1 to TRBJ2-7, with 8 bases aligning to TRBD2. J lost 5 bases, V lost 6 bases, and 15 bases had no gene match. The CDR3 is 15 residues long. Germline loops: CDR1 DFQATT, CDR2 SNEGSKA (reference sequence).

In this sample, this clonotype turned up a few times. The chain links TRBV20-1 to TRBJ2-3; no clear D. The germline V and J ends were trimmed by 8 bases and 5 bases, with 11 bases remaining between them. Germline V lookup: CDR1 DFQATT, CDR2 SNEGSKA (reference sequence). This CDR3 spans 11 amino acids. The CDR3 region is CSLGRRDTQYF. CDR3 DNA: TGCAGTCTCGGACGGAGAGATACGCAGTATTTT.

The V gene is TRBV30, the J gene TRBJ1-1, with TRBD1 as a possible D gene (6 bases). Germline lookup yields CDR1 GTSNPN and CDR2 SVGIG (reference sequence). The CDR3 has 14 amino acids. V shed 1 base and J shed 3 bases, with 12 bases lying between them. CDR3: CAWSAGQGYTEAFF. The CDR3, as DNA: TGTGCCTGGAGTGCGGGACAAGGATACACTGAAGCTTTCTTT.

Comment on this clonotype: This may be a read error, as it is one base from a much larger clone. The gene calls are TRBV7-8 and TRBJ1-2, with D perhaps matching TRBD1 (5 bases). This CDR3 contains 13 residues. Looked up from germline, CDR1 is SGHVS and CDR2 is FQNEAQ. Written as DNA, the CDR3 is TGTGCCAGCAACTTAGTGCCAGGGTATGGCTACACCTTC. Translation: CASNLVPGYGYTF.